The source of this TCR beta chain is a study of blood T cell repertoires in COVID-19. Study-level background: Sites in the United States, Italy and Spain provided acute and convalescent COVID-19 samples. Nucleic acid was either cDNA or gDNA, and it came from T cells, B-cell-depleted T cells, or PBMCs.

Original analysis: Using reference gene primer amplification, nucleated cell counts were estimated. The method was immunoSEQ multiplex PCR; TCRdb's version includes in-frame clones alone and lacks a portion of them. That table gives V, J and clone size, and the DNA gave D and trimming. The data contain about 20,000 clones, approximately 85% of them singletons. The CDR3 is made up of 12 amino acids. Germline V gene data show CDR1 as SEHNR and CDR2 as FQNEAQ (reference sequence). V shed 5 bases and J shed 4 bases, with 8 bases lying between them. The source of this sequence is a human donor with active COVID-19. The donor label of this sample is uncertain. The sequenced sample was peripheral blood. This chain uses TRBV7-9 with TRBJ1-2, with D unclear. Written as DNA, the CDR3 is TGTGCCAGCAGCCCAGTATCCTATGGCTACACCTTC. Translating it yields CASSPVSYGYTF. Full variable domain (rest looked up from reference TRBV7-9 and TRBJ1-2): DTGVSQNPRHKITKRGQNVTFRCDPISEHNRLYWYRQTLGQGPEFLTYFQNEAQLEKSRLLSDRFSAERPKGSFSTLEIQRTEQGDSAMYLCASSPVSYGYTFGSGTRLTVV.